These T cell receptor beta chains were read from a single sample in a study of T cells in tuberculosis. The repertoire was sequenced with immunoSEQ multiplex PCR; TCRdb's copy has only in-frame clones and lacks some. The sample yields 40,000 to 45,000 clones, less than 95% seen once. The sequencing sample was made of PBMCs. These receptors were obtained from a donor aged 10-35 years with latent tuberculosis or without tuberculosis infection. Some clones in this sample may be carry-over from other donors' samples. Both conserved end residues are part of each CDR3. The order of the fields is J gene, V gene, clone size, D gene, CDR3 protein, CDR3 DNA. A D gene is named only where the DNA matches it firmly. Not all rows give a size; the values are once, few, many and, for expanded clones, a class.

J gene: TRBJ2-3; V gene: TRBV5-1; clone size: .; D gene: TRBD2; CDR3 protein: CASTGLAASTDTQYF; CDR3 DNA: TGCGCCAGCACGGGTCTAGCGGCTAGCACAGATACGCAGTATTTT
J gene: TRBJ2-1; V gene: TRBV2; clone size: .; D gene: .; CDR3 protein: CASDLVTRNNEQFF; CDR3 DNA: TGTGCCAGCGATCTCGTCACCAGGAACAATGAGCAGTTCTTC
J gene: TRBJ2-2; V gene: TRBV28; clone size: .; D gene: .; CDR3 protein: CASRLGHRTGELFF; CDR3 DNA: TGTGCCAGCAGGCTGGGACACAGGACCGGGGAGCTGTTTTTT
J gene: TRBJ2-2; V gene: TRBV7-2; clone size: .; D gene: .; CDR3 protein: CASSRTVTGELFF; CDR3 DNA: TGTGCCAGCAGTAGGACTGTGACCGGGGAGCTGTTTTTT
J gene: TRBJ2-2; V gene: TRBV4-3; clone size: once; D gene: TRBD2; CDR3 protein: CASSLKGGRTGELFF; CDR3 DNA: TGCGCCAGCAGCCTAAAGGGCGGGAGGACCGGGGAGCTGTTTTTT
J gene: TRBJ2-5; V gene: TRBV28; clone size: .; D gene: .; CDR3 protein: CASSFQGVGRQETQYF; CDR3 DNA: TGTGCCAGCAGTTTTCAAGGGGTTGGTCGCCAAGAGACCCAGTACTTC
J gene: TRBJ1-1; V gene: TRBV9; clone size: .; D gene: TRBD1; CDR3 protein: CASSVITGVTEAFF; CDR3 DNA: TGTGCCAGCAGCGTCATTACAGGGGTCACTGAAGCTTTCTTT
J gene: TRBJ2-6; V gene: TRBV19; clone size: .; D gene: .; CDR3 protein: CASSLSDVPGANVLTF; CDR3 DNA: TGTGCCAGTAGCCTATCTGATGTCCCCGGGGCCAACGTCCTGACTTTC
J gene: TRBJ1-1; V gene: TRBV4-2; clone size: .; D gene: .; CDR3 protein: CASSQVEQSNTEAFF; CDR3 DNA: TGTGCCAGCAGCCAAGTAGAACAGTCGAACACTGAAGCTTTCTTT
J gene: TRBJ2-1; V gene: TRBV28; clone size: .; D gene: .; CDR3 protein: CASSGQSRYNEQFF; CDR3 DNA: TGTGCCAGCAGTGGACAGTCAAGGTACAATGAGCAGTTCTTC
J gene: TRBJ2-3; V gene: TRBV28; clone size: .; D gene: TRBD2; CDR3 protein: CASIGGRSTDTQYF; CDR3 DNA: TGTGCCAGCATCGGGGGGAGGAGCACAGATACGCAGTATTTT
J gene: TRBJ2-3; V gene: TRBV4-2; clone size: few; D gene: .; CDR3 protein: CASSQGSGFTDTQYF; CDR3 DNA: TGTGCCAGCAGCCAGGGCAGCGGCTTCACAGATACGCAGTATTTT
J gene: TRBJ1-2; V gene: TRBV4-1; clone size: .; D gene: TRBD1; CDR3 protein: CASSQVMAGTGVSGYTF; CDR3 DNA: TGCGCCAGCAGCCAAGTTATGGCAGGGACAGGGGTCTCTGGCTACACCTTC
J gene: TRBJ1-5; V gene: TRBV19; clone size: .; D gene: .; CDR3 protein: CASNGQLSQPQHF; CDR3 DNA: TGTGCCAGCAATGGACAGTTAAGTCAGCCCCAGCATTTT